Following are 12 T cell receptor beta chains from one sample sequenced in a study of early T cells in non-severe SARS-CoV-2 infection. TCRdb passed the 5' RACE reads through MiXCR, listing each CDR3 protein once. The sample carries tens of thousands of distinct CDR3 sequences, 20% recorded once. Here the sequenced sample was whole blood, taken at baseline. The receptor set was obtained from an adult who was a healthcare worker with PCR-confirmed SARS-CoV-2 infection or an uninfected control (not recorded which).

The chain has TRBV20-1 and TRBJ2-3; 13 bases agree with TRBD2. This CDR3 is 14 amino acids long. Germline trimming cut 6 bases from V and 4 bases from J; bases unmatched to any gene: 4. Germline V gene lookup returns CDR1 DFQATT and CDR2 SNEGSKA (reference sequence). CDR3 loop: CSARTSGGADTQYF. The CDR3 region has the DNA TGCAGTGCGAGGACTAGCGGGGGAGCAGATACGCAGTATTTT.

This clonotype was seen more than once but under ten times. The chain uses TRBV6-2 or TRBV6-3 and TRBJ1-3, with D unclear. CDR1 is MNHEY, CDR2 SVGEGT, per germline. The CDR3 spans 11 residues. Trimming left V 2 bases short and J 8 bases short, with 4 bases between. CDR3 in amino acids: CASSYGDTIYF. The CDR3 coding sequence is TGTGCCAGCAGTTACGGGGACACCATATATTTT.

The chain couples TRBV9 to TRBJ2-3; D unclear. The V gene's germline CDR1 is SGDLS and CDR2 YYNGEE. Trimming left V 7 bases short and J 1 base short, with 7 bases between. There are 12 residues in the CDR3. CDR3 sequence reads: CASPDRTDTQYF. DNA of the CDR3: TGTGCCAGCCCGGATCGCACAGATACGCAGTATTTT.

The table lists this clonotype with many counts. The chain combines TRBV7-9 with TRBJ2-1, with a weak D call TRBD2 (6 bases). The germline V gene has CDR1 SEHNR and CDR2 FQNEAQ (reference sequence). The CDR3 has 14 residues. V dropped 5 bases and J dropped 4 bases, with 12 bases sitting between them. The DNA of the CDR3 is TGTGCCAGCAGCCCACCCGGGACTTACAATGAGCAGTTCTTC. This encodes CASSPPGTYNEQFF.

The V and J genes are TRBV12-3 or TRBV12-4 and TRBJ1-5, with D unclear. Trimming left V 4 bases short and J 10 bases short, with 11 bases between. The CDR3 is made up of 12 amino acids. The DNA for the CDR3 is TGTGCCAGCAGTTCTCCTATTGGCCCCCAGCATTTT. Residues: CASSSPIGPQHF.

This clonotype was seen a few times. This chain joins TRBV7-2 and TRBJ2-1; TRBD2 matches at 9 bases. CDR3 length equals 15 residues. Germline CDR1 and CDR2: SGHTA and FQGNSA. Trimming removed 10 bases from V and 3 bases from J; junction bases left unmatched: 10. The CDR3 nucleotides are TGTGCCACCGGGGAGGCTAGCGGGGTCTACAATGAGCAGTTCTTC. It translates to CATGEASGVYNEQFF.

This clonotype was observed at least ten times. The J gene is TRBJ2-4, the V gene TRBV4-1; 9 positions match TRBD2. The CDR3 covers 15 residues. V dropped 4 bases and J dropped 8; count of bases not matched to a gene: 9. Germline-derived CDR1 and CDR2 are MGHRA and YSYEKL. The CDR3 sequence: CASSPSSGAGYIQYF. In DNA form, the CDR3 reads TGCGCCAGCAGCCCTTCTAGCGGGGCGGGATACATTCAGTACTTC.

This clonotype was seen only a few times. The chain uses TRBV2 and TRBJ2-3; no clear D. The V gene lost 4 bases and the J gene lost 6 bases, with 17 bases spanning the gap. There are 15 residues in the CDR3. Germline-derived CDR1 and CDR2 are SNHLY and FYNNEI. CDR3 sequence reads: CASSVTDAAWDTQYF. In nucleotides, the CDR3 is TGTGCCAGCAGTGTTACGGACGCTGCGTGGGATACGCAGTATTTT.

Only a few counts were recorded for this clonotype. The chain recombines TRBV20-1 with TRBJ1-6; D unresolved. The germline gives CDR1 DFQATT, CDR2 SNEGSKA (reference sequence). The V end was cut by 0 bases, the J end by 0 bases, with 18 bases between. The CDR3 is 19 amino acids. CDR3 sequence (DNA): TGCAGTGCTAGAGATCTTAGGGAATCCGGTAGCTCCTATAATTCACCCCTCCACTTT. It codes for CSARDLRESGSSYNSPLHF.

The chain is built from TRBV18 and TRBJ2-7, with a weak D call TRBD1 (5 bases). Trimming pared 3 bases from V and 2 bases from J, leaving 11 bases between. The CDR3 sequence is 14 residues long. Germline lookup yields CDR1 KGHSH and CDR2 LQKENI. The CDR3 DNA sequence: TGTGCCAGCTCACCGGAGACAGAAGCCTACGAGCAGTACTTC. Its translation: CASSPETEAYEQYF.

This clonotype was picked up many times. The chain has TRBV12-3 or TRBV12-4 and TRBJ1-2, with D perhaps matching TRBD1 (5 bases). The CDR3 covers 13 residues. Trimming left V 5 bases short and J 4 bases short, with 11 bases between. CDR3 region: CASSRDGSYGYTF. CDR3 nucleotides: TGTGCCAGCAGTCGGGACGGCTCCTATGGCTACACCTTC.

The J gene is TRBJ2-3, the V gene TRBV29-1; TRBD2 agrees at 8 bases. The CDR3 contains 14 residues. Germline CDR1 SQVTM, CDR2 ANQGSEA. V was pared by 6 bases and J by 2 bases, with 7 bases of the junction left unmatched. Here the CDR3 DNA reads TGCAGCGTAGATAAAGCGGGGGCCACAGATACGCAGTATTTT. Protein: CSVDKAGATDTQYF.